What follows are 11 T cell receptor beta chains derived from one specimen sequenced in a study of low-dose radiotherapy and immunotherapy resistance in tumors. The time point is: after trial treatment. Treatment meaning: LDRT plus nivolumab, ipilimumab, low-dose cyclophosphamide and aspirin (RACIN trial). First-strand cDNA relied on TRAV- and TRBV-specific primers spanning alpha and beta chains. A roughly 19-cycle PCR with a constant-region primer and V-primer adapter amplified TCRs. TCRdb fed the reads into MiXCR, producing one record per CDR3 protein. The table includes some 100,000 distinct CDR3 sequences, about a fifth detected once. The starting material was PBMCs, obtained after low-dose radiotherapy plus immunotherapy. The receptors originated from a male donor with prostate cancer.

This clonotype occurred a few times. The chain carries TRBV30 and TRBJ1-1; D is undetermined. From germline, CDR1 is GTSNPN and CDR2 SVGIG (reference sequence). The CDR3 is 13 residues long. Trimming cost V 0 bases and J 5 bases, with 10 bases left between them. The CDR3 spells CAWSVGGGTEAFF. The CDR3 nucleotides read TGTGCCTGGAGTGTAGGAGGAGGGACTGAAGCTTTCTTT.

The table lists this clonotype with many counts. This chain joins TRBV27 and TRBJ2-3, with D perhaps TRBD1 (7 bases). CDR1 and CDR2 from the germline V gene are MNHEY and SMNVEV (reference sequence). Trimming took off 2 bases at V and 2 bases at J, with 11 bases between the two ends. The CDR3 contains 15 residues. The CDR3 DNA sequence: TGTGCCAGCAGTTTAGCAGGGGGGCCCACAGATACGCAGTATTTT. This encodes CASSLAGGPTDTQYF.

This clonotype was detected many times. This chain links TRBV12-3 or TRBV12-4 with TRBJ1-2, with 8 bases fitting TRBD1. CDR3 length: 18 residues. V was pared by 0 bases and J by 0 bases, with 9 bases of the junction left unmatched. The CDR3 sequence: CASSLASGTGPTNYGYTF. The CDR3 DNA is TGTGCCAGCAGTTTAGCCTCTGGGACAGGTCCGACTAACTATGGCTACACCTTC.

The chain combines TRBV27 with TRBJ1-4; weak D call: TRBD1 (5 bases). The V end was cut by 0 bases, the J end by 2 bases, with 19 bases between. The length of the CDR3 is 19 residues. Looked up from germline, CDR1 is MNHEY and CDR2 is SMNVEV (reference sequence). The CDR3 DNA reads as TGTGCCAGCAGTTTATCCGCCCCCGCCGGGGGAACTACTAATGAAAAACTGTTTTTT. Encoded protein: CASSLSAPAGGTTNEKLFF.

This clonotype has ten or more counts. The gene calls are TRBV19 and TRBJ1-1; D unclear. V lost 2 bases and J 0 bases, leaving 10 bases between the germline ends. Germline V gene sequence: CDR1 LNHDA, CDR2 SQIVND (reference sequence). This CDR3 has 15 amino acids. CDR3 DNA sequence: TGTGCCAGTAGTATAAACCCAGTGATGAACACTGAAGCTTTCTTT. Translating it yields CASSINPVMNTEAFF.

This clonotype was counted ten times or more. This chain connects TRBV12-3 or TRBV12-4 to TRBJ1-2; 7 nucleotides align to TRBD1. J gave up 2 bases and V 5 bases, and 8 bases lay outside the gene matches. There are 15 residues in the CDR3. The CDR3, as DNA: TGTGCCAGCAGTCCCTACCGACAGGGCAACTATGGCTACACCTTC. This encodes CASSPYRQGNYGYTF.

Ten or more counts support this clonotype. The J gene is TRBJ2-5, the V gene TRBV25-1; D not certain. Germline assignment: CDR1 MGHDK and CDR2 SYGVNS. The CDR3 sequence is 16 residues long. Trimming removed 5 bases from V and 1 base from J, with 17 bases in between. CDR3 protein: CASSPRGNGPQETQYF. The CDR3 nucleotides are TGTGCCAGCAGTCCCCGTGGTAACGGACCCCAAGAGACCCAGTACTTC.

The genes are TRBV6-1 and TRBJ1-5; no definite D call. Per the germline V gene, CDR1 is MNHNS and CDR2 is SASEGT. This CDR3 is 13 amino acids long. Trimming removed 5 bases from V and 5 bases from J, with 10 bases in between. DNA of the CDR3: TGTGCCAGCAGTTACGTGAGGGATCAGCCCCAGCATTTT. Translation: CASSYVRDQPQHF.

This clonotype was recorded at least ten times. J is TRBJ2-7 and V is TRBV28, with unresolved D. From germline, CDR1 is MDHEN and CDR2 SYDVKM. The CDR3 runs to 14 residues. Trimming removed 1 base from V and 1 base from J, with 8 bases in between. CDR3 protein: CASSLYVGSYEQYF. The CDR3 DNA reads TGTGCCAGCAGTTTATATGTGGGTTCCTACGAGCAGTACTTC.

This clonotype appeared many times. The chain is built from TRBV6-5 and TRBJ2-1; TRBD2 matches 15 bases. CDR1 is MNHEY, CDR2 SVGAGI, per germline. With V trimmed by 4 bases and J by 8 bases, 6 bases remained unmatched. The CDR3 totals 16 residues. The CDR3 reads CASSSGTSGGIDEQFF. In nucleotides, the CDR3 is TGTGCCAGCAGTTCCGGGACTAGCGGGGGGATCGATGAGCAGTTCTTC.

This clonotype was seen at least ten times. This chain connects TRBV3-1 to TRBJ2-3; 9 nucleotides line up with TRBD2. With 4 bases clipped from V and 3 bases from J, the junction kept 8 bases outside the gene matches. CDR3 size: 16 residues. Germline loops: CDR1 LGHDT, CDR2 YNNKEL (reference sequence). CDR3 region: CASSPISGGPTDTQYF. DNA for the CDR3: TGTGCCAGCAGCCCCATTAGCGGGGGACCGACAGATACGCAGTATTTT.